This is a list of T cell receptor beta chains from one sample in a study of T cell responses to AZD1222 COVID-19 vaccine. The repertoire was sequenced with immunoSEQ multiplex PCR; TCRdb's copy has only in-frame clones and lacks some. The sample holds roughly 67,000 clones; 80% to 90% are singletons and the top ten take roughly 31%. The sequencing used peripheral blood, collected 28 days after the second AZD1222 dose. The receptors were gathered from an adult who received the AZD1222 COVID-19 vaccine. CDR3s include the opening cysteine and the closing phenylalanine or tryptophan. The order of the fields is D gene, J gene, clone size, V gene, CDR3 protein, CDR3 DNA. A D gene is named only where the DNA matches it firmly. Clone size appears in some rows only: once, few, many, or a class for an expanded clone.

- | TRBJ1-1 | - | TRBV6-2/TRBV6-3 | CASSSAGTEAFF | TGTGCCAGCAGTTCAGCGGGGACTGAAGCTTTCTTT
TRBD2 | TRBJ2-1 | - | TRBV29-1 | CSVLRLAGGGNEQFF | TGCAGCGTTTTGAGACTAGCGGGAGGTGGCAATGAGCAGTTCTTC
- | TRBJ2-3 | - | TRBV12-3/TRBV12-4 | CASSHLSTDTQYF | TGTGCCAGCAGCCACCTAAGCACAGATACGCAGTATTTT
- | TRBJ2-7 | - | TRBV6-5 | CASSRGGEQYF | TGTGCCAGCAGTCGTGGCGGAGAGCAGTACTTC
TRBD2 | TRBJ2-1 | - | TRBV6-1 | CASSEGLAVYNEQFF | TGTGCCAGCAGTGAAGGTCTAGCGGTATACAATGAGCAGTTCTTC
TRBD1 | TRBJ1-5 | once | TRBV19 | CATSTGQNNWPQHF | TGTGCCACTTCGACAGGGCAGAACAATTGGCCCCAGCATTTT
- | TRBJ2-5 | - | TRBV5-1 | CASSLEGGQETQYF | TGCGCCAGCAGCTTGGAAGGAGGTCAAGAGACCCAGTACTTC
- | TRBJ2-3 | - | TRBV6-5 | CASRGPEGVVDTQYF | TGTGCCAGCAGGGGTCCGGAGGGAGTTGTGGATACGCAGTATTTT
- | TRBJ1-5 | few | TRBV19 | CASSFRREPQHF | TGTGCCAGTAGTTTTCGGCGTGAGCCCCAGCATTTT
- | TRBJ2-7 | - | TRBV28 | CASNAGNLYEQYF | TGTGCCAGCAACGCAGGAAACCTCTACGAGCAGTACTTC
- | TRBJ1-5 | - | TRBV2 | CASTQSREGSQPQHF | TGTGCCAGCACCCAATCAAGGGAGGGGAGCCAGCCCCAGCATTTT
- | TRBJ2-3 | - | TRBV5-1 | CASRYTGGGTDTQYF | TGCGCCAGCAGATACACAGGTGGCGGCACAGATACGCAGTATTTT
TRBD1 | TRBJ2-7 | - | TRBV6-5 | CASTNEGQGAKEQYF | TGTGCCAGTACGAATGAGGGACAGGGGGCGAAGGAGCAGTACTTC
- | TRBJ1-2 | - | TRBV9 | CASSVGGRPLQLGYTF | TGTGCCAGCAGCGTCGGGGGGCGCCCGTTACAGCTGGGCTACACCTTC
- | TRBJ1-3 | - | TRBV27 | CASSDTGRSPGNTIYF | TGTGCCAGCAGCGACACGGGACGGTCCCCTGGAAACACCATATATTTT
- | TRBJ2-5 | - | TRBV11-2 | CASSSLWGSQETQYF | TGTGCCAGCAGCAGCCTCTGGGGAAGCCAAGAGACCCAGTACTTC
- | TRBJ2-3 | - | TRBV2 | CASSRGSSTDTQYF | TGTGCCAGCAGTCGGGGTTCTAGCACAGATACGCAGTATTTT
- | TRBJ1-4 | - | TRBV6-5 | CASYRDGGGKLFF | TGTGCCAGTTACCGGGACGGGGGAGGAAAACTGTTTTTT
- | TRBJ1-1 | - | TRBV6-5 | CASQVDRRNTEAFF | TGTGCCAGCCAAGTAGACAGGAGGAACACTGAAGCTTTCTTT
- | TRBJ2-3 | - | TRBV2 | CASSRERGTDTQYF | TGTGCCAGCAGTCGGGAAAGGGGCACAGATACGCAGTATTTT
- | TRBJ1-1 | - | TRBV5-6 | CASSLQGWEAFF | TGTGCCAGCAGCTTGCAGGGTTGGGAAGCTTTCTTT
- | TRBJ1-4 | - | TRBV5-1 | CASSTGGGTNEKLFF | TGCGCCAGCAGCACGGGTGGGGGAACTAATGAAAAACTGTTTTTT
- | TRBJ1-3 | once | TRBV7-9 | CASSSMGANTIYF | TGTGCCAGCAGCTCTATGGGTGCTAACACCATATATTTT
- | TRBJ1-2 | - | TRBV2 | CASGNIYGYTF | TGTGCCAGTGGGAACATCTATGGCTACACCTTC
TRBD1 | TRBJ1-2 | - | TRBV7-9 | CASSQQGDYGYTF | TGTGCCAGCAGCCAACAGGGGGACTATGGCTACACCTTC
TRBD1 | TRBJ2-1 | - | TRBV5-6 | CASSQGQLYNEQFF | TGTGCCAGCAGCCAGGGACAGCTCTACAATGAGCAGTTCTTC
- | TRBJ1-3 | - | TRBV15 | CATSSREQHSGNTIYF | TGTGCCACCAGCAGCCGGGAGCAACACTCTGGAAACACCATATATTTT
TRBD2 | TRBJ2-1 | - | TRBV9 | CASSVAPSGRGYNEQFF | TGTGCCAGCAGCGTAGCGCCGAGCGGGAGGGGGTACAATGAGCAGTTCTTC
- | TRBJ2-5 | few | TRBV2 | CASLRDSGETQYF | TGTGCCAGCCTTCGGGACTCTGGGGAGACCCAGTACTTC
- | TRBJ2-7 | - | TRBV4-2 | CASSQDRWSTQQYF | TGTGCCAGCAGCCAAGATAGGTGGAGCACCCAGCAGTACTTC
- | TRBJ1-2 | - | TRBV19 | CASKGGGYTF | TGTGCCAGTAAGGGGGGCGGCTACACCTTC
- | TRBJ1-6 | - | TRBV9 | CASSVGQRVVDNSPLHF | TGTGCCAGCAGCGTAGGTCAGAGGGTGGTGGATAATTCACCCCTCCACTTT
TRBD1 | TRBJ1-5 | - | TRBV19 | CASSQQGTQPQHF | TGTGCCAGTAGTCAACAGGGGACTCAGCCCCAGCATTTT
TRBD2 | TRBJ2-3 | - | TRBV7-3 | CASSARRGLAGGWSTDTQYF | TGTGCCAGCAGCGCCCGAAGGGGACTAGCGGGAGGTTGGAGCACAGATACGCAGTATTTT
- | TRBJ1-2 | once | TRBV19 | CASSMVVGNYGYTF | TGTGCCAGTAGTATGGTGGTAGGGAACTATGGCTACACCTTC
- | TRBJ1-2 | - | TRBV28 | CASSLIQVEGGYTF | TGTGCCAGCAGTTTAATACAGGTGGAAGGGGGCTACACCTTC
TRBD1 | TRBJ1-5 | - | TRBV19 | CASSEPTGQLQPQHF | TGTGCCAGTAGTGAACCAACGGGACAGCTTCAGCCCCAGCATTTT
TRBD1 | TRBJ1-1 | once | TRBV7-9 | CASRPDRGSRGDTEAFF | TGTGCCAGCAGACCGGACAGGGGGTCGCGCGGGGACACTGAAGCTTTCTTT
- | TRBJ1-1 | - | TRBV4-1 | CASSLTRNTEAFF | TGCGCCAGCAGCTTGACACGGAACACTGAAGCTTTCTTT
TRBD1 | TRBJ1-5 | - | TRBV28 | CASTKTGGQPNQPQHF | TGTGCCAGCACCAAGACAGGGGGACAACCAAATCAGCCCCAGCATTTT
- | TRBJ2-7 | - | TRBV12-3/TRBV12-4 | CASRFALNEQYF | TGTGCCAGCAGATTCGCCCTGAACGAGCAGTACTTC
- | TRBJ2-1 | - | TRBV3-1/TRBV3-2 | CASSQDSLAHNEQFF | TGTGCCAGCAGCCAAGATAGCCTAGCCCACAATGAGCAGTTCTTC
TRBD1 | TRBJ2-1 | - | TRBV18 | CASSPGQGINEQFF | TGTGCCAGCTCACCAGGACAGGGCATCAATGAGCAGTTCTTC
- | TRBJ2-7 | many | TRBV7-9 | CASSPKTGYEQYF | TGTGCCAGCAGCCCTAAGACAGGCTACGAGCAGTACTTC
- | TRBJ2-6 | - | TRBV4-2 | CASSQEGSGANVLTF | TGTGCCAGCAGCCAAGAGGGGTCTGGGGCCAACGTCCTGACTTTC
- | TRBJ1-1 | - | TRBV3-1/TRBV3-2 | CASSHLDLTEAFF | TGTGCCAGCAGCCACCTCGACTTAACTGAAGCTTTCTTT
- | TRBJ2-7 | - | TRBV2 | CASFSGFDEQYF | TGTGCCAGCTTTTCCGGGTTTGACGAGCAGTACTTC
- | TRBJ2-1 | - | TRBV5-1 | CASSLGQAQFF | TGCGCCAGCAGCTTGGGCCAGGCGCAGTTCTTC
- | TRBJ2-2 | - | TRBV3-1/TRBV3-2 | CASSTNRAPGELFF | TGTGCCAGCAGCACTAACAGGGCTCCTGGGGAGCTGTTTTTT
TRBD1 | TRBJ2-2 | - | TRBV23-1 | CASSPPRGRGYTGELFF | TGCGCCAGCAGTCCGCCTCGTGGCAGGGGGTACACCGGGGAGCTGTTTTTT
- | TRBJ1-1 | once | TRBV5-1 | CASGSGGAGLNTEAFF | TGCGCCAGCGGTTCCGGCGGGGCGGGTTTGAACACTGAAGCTTTCTTT
- | TRBJ2-1 | - | TRBV7-8 | CASSDFRGISYNEQFF | TGTGCCAGCAGCGACTTTAGGGGAATCTCCTACAATGAGCAGTTCTTC
TRBD2 | TRBJ2-1 | - | TRBV14 | CASSRGLVYNEQFF | TGTGCCAGCAGTCGGGGACTAGTTTACAATGAGCAGTTCTTC
TRBD1 | TRBJ2-3 | - | TRBV6-5 | CASRPDRGTDTQYF | TGTGCCAGCAGACCGGACAGGGGCACAGATACGCAGTATTTT
- | TRBJ2-7 | - | TRBV5-4 | CASSLVLGGTYEQYF | TGTGCCAGCAGCTTGGTCTTGGGGGGTACCTACGAGCAGTACTTC
TRBD2 | TRBJ2-1 | - | TRBV7-3 | CASSLAGGYNEQFF | TGTGCCAGCAGCCTAGCGGGAGGGTACAATGAGCAGTTCTTC
- | TRBJ1-2 | - | TRBV6-1 | CASSESRNYGYTF | TGTGCCAGCAGTGAGTCGAGGAACTATGGCTACACCTTC